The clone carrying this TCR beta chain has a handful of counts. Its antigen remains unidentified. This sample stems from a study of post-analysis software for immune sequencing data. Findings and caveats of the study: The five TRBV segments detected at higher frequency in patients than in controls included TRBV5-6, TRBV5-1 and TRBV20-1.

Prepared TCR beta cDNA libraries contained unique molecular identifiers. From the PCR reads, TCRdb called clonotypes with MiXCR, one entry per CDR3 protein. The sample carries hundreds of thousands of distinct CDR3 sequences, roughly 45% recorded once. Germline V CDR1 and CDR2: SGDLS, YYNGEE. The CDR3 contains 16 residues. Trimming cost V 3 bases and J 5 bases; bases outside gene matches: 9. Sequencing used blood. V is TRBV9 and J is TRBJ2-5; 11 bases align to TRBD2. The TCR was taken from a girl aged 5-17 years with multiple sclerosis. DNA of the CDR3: TGTGCCAGCAGCGGGGGGGCACTAGCGGGAGTTGAGACCCAGTACTTC. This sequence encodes CASSGGALAGVETQYF.